The 24 T cell receptor beta chains below come from one sample, sequenced in a study of blood T cell repertoires in COVID-19 (dated by TCRdb to 2019 to 2021). Libraries were made using the immunoSEQ multiplex PCR assay. TCRdb stores this immuneACCESS table with in-frame sequences only. Part of the clones is absent; in the studies checked, under half of the shortfall reflects unresolved V genes, and no reason is known for the rest. Within this sample are more than 90,000 clones, with about 83% of them counted one time only. Together, the top ten hold 15% to 20% of the sample. The source material was peripheral blood. Receptors originate from a woman aged 60-75 years with COVID-19, enrolled during active disease.

CDR3 DNA: TGTGCCAGCTCACCCCTAGCGGGGGGGCCTGACACAGATACGCAGTATTTT. Protein product: CASSPLAGGPDTDTQYF. The chain combines TRBV18 with TRBJ2-3; 12 nucleotides match TRBD2. This CDR3 has 17 amino acids. V trimming: 3 bases; J trimming: 2 bases; junction bases outside the gene matches: 6. Germline V gene lookup returns CDR1 KGHSH and CDR2 LQKENI.

The CDR3 spells CASSTGLNQPQHF. CDR3 coding DNA: TGTGCCAGTAGTACAGGGCTCAATCAGCCCCAGCATTTT. This chain connects TRBV19 to TRBJ1-5; D is perhaps TRBD1 (5 bases). V gave up 4 bases and J gave up 3 bases, with 7 bases separating them. Germline V gene data show CDR1 as LNHDA and CDR2 as SQIVND (reference sequence). The CDR3 length is 13 residues.

This chain links TRBV30 with TRBJ2-7, with D possibly being TRBD2 (5 bases). Germline V CDR1 and CDR2: GTSNPN, SVGIG (reference sequence). Trimming cost V 1 base and J 10 bases, with 11 bases left between them. The CDR3 runs to 11 residues. In DNA form, the CDR3 reads TGTGCCTGGAGTGGGAAGGAGGACCAGTACTTC. Translated, it gives CAWSGKEDQYF. Full variable domain (remainder filled in from reference TRBV30 and TRBJ2-7): SQTIHQWPATLVQPVGSPLSLECTVEGTSNPNLYWYRQAAGRGLQLLFYSVGIGQISSEVPQNLSASRPQDRQFILSSKKLLLSDSGFYLCAWSGKEDQYFGPGTRLTVT.

Comments on this clone: The junction departs from germline at one end; a sequencing error may be responsible. The rearrangement links TRBV4-2 to TRBJ1-1; tentative D call: TRBD1 (6 bases). CDR3 length: 15 amino acids. Per germline, CDR1 LGHNA and CDR2 YNFKEQ. This chain's CDR3 is CASRQDPGGFTEAFF. CDR3 nucleotide sequence: TGTGCCAGCAGACAAGACCCGGGGGGCTTCACTGAAGCTTTCTTT.

The CDR3 bases are TGCGCCAGCAGCCAAGACGACCAGAGGACAGGGGGATTAAACACCATATATTTT. Its protein product is CASSQDDQRTGGLNTIYF. The chain couples TRBV4-3 to TRBJ1-3, with TRBD1 matching over 10 bases. The CDR3 is 18 residues long. In germline, CDR1 is LGHNA, CDR2 YSLEER. J lost 6 bases, V lost 0 bases, and 11 bases had no gene match.

Concerning this clone itself: The junction departs from the called germline gene at one end, perhaps through a read error. The chain uses TRBV29-1 and TRBJ1-1; D might be TRBD1 (5 bases). The CDR3 runs 13 residues. The germline V gene encodes CDR1 SQVTM and CDR2 ANQGSEA. The CDR3 DNA sequence: TGCAGCGCAACCAGCGGGGGGAACGCTGAAGCTTTCTTT. This encodes CSATSGGNAEAFF.

This rearrangement joins TRBV7-9 to TRBJ1-6; tentative D call: TRBD1 (5 bases). The germline V gene encodes CDR1 SEHNR and CDR2 FQNEAQ (reference sequence). V was shortened by 2 bases and J by 4 bases, with 12 bases between the two germline ends. CDR3 length equals 16 residues. The CDR3 region is CASSLSGRGYNSPLHF. In DNA, the CDR3 is TGTGCCAGCAGCTTATCAGGGCGGGGATATAATTCACCCCTCCACTTT.

The chain links TRBV4-2 to TRBJ1-2, with a tentative D call TRBD1 (5 bases). Germline loops: CDR1 LGHNA, CDR2 YNFKEQ. V gave up 1 base and J gave up 2 bases, with 11 bases separating them. The CDR3 has 15 residues. The CDR3 DNA follows: TGTGCCAGCAGCCAAGTGGCGGGGGGGAACTATGGCTACACCTTC. As protein: CASSQVAGGNYGYTF.

The DNA of the CDR3 is TGCGCCAGCAGCCAAACTAGCGGGCCCACCGAGCAGTACTTC. Protein sequence: CASSQTSGPTEQYF. V and J are TRBV5-1 and TRBJ2-7; 9 bases are a match to TRBD2. J gave up 6 bases and V 4 bases, and 8 bases lay outside the gene matches. The CDR3 consists of 14 residues. Germline CDR1 and CDR2: SGHRS and YFSETQ.

This clone was detected only once. The rearrangement joins TRBV6-5 to TRBJ2-7; 9 nucleotides agree with TRBD1. V was clipped by 6 bases and J by 4 bases; unmatched bases: 10. This CDR3 spans 15 amino acids. Germline CDR1 MNHEY, CDR2 SVGAGI. This CDR3 reads CASSRRTGVGYEQYF. The CDR3 region has the DNA TGTGCCAGCAGCCGACGGACAGGGGTGGGGTACGAGCAGTACTTC.

Written as DNA, the CDR3 is TGTGCCAGCAGCTTAGGAATGTCGGACAGGCGGGCTGGGCATGAGCAGTTCTTC. This codes for CASSLGMSDRRAGHEQFF. This chain uses TRBV11-2 with TRBJ2-1, with 7 bases fitting TRBD1. From germline, CDR1 is SGHAT and CDR2 FQNNGV. This CDR3 comprises 18 residues. With 1 base clipped from V and 8 bases from J, the junction kept 17 bases outside the gene matches.

V is TRBV10-3 and J is TRBJ2-7, with D hard to call. Trimming pared 2 bases from V and 5 bases from J, leaving 10 bases between. CDR3 size: 13 residues. Germline V lookup: CDR1 ENHRY, CDR2 SYGVKD. For the CDR3, the DNA is TGTGCCATCAGTGAGAGAGAGGCCAACGAGCAGTACTTC. Encoded protein: CAISEREANEQYF.

The chain uses TRBV7-8 and TRBJ2-1; perhaps TRBD1 as D (6 bases). The V gene's germline CDR1 is SGHVS and CDR2 FQNEAQ. V lost 2 bases and J lost 5, with 16 bases in between. The CDR3 loop spans 16 amino acids. CDR3: CASSLPTGKGHNEQFF. CDR3 DNA: TGTGCCAGCAGCTTACCGACAGGCAAGGGCCACAATGAGCAGTTCTTC.

The chain has TRBV27 and TRBJ2-1, with D possibly matching TRBD2 (6 bases). This CDR3 is built from 15 residues. The V end lost 2 bases, the J end lost 0 bases, and 8 bases lay between the germline ends. Germline V gives CDR1 MNHEY, CDR2 SMNVEV (reference sequence). CDR3 in amino acids: CASSLAGSSYNEQFF. CDR3 DNA: TGTGCCAGCAGTTTAGCGGGGAGCTCCTACAATGAGCAGTTCTTC.

There are a few counts of this clone. This sequence joins TRBV6-6 and TRBJ2-7; 13 nucleotides align to TRBD2. With 2 bases clipped from V and 4 bases from J, the junction kept 5 bases outside the gene matches. This CDR3 is built from 16 residues. The germline V gene encodes CDR1 MNHNY and CDR2 SVGAGI (reference sequence). The CDR3 DNA is TGTGCCAGCAGTTACCACCGGACTAGCGGGGGATACGAGCAGTACTTC. It specifies CASSYHRTSGGYEQYF.

V is TRBV20-1 and J is TRBJ2-5; a weak D match, TRBD2 (7 bases). V shed 4 bases and J shed 2 bases, with 17 bases lying between them. The CDR3 is 15 amino acids. The germline gives CDR1 DFQATT, CDR2 SNEGSKA (reference sequence). The CDR3 coding sequence is TGCAGTGCTATTGAAGGGGGGGCGGGGCAAGAGACCCAGTACTTC. This translates into CSAIEGGAGQETQYF.

The chain recombines TRBV21-1 with TRBJ1-5; the DNA was not used to check the table's D call, TRBD1. TRBV21-1 is a known pseudogene. The length of the CDR3 is 18 residues. DNA for the CDR3: TGTGCCAGCAGCAAGGTTGGTACCAGGCCCCATGTCAATCAGCCCCAGCATTTT. It encodes CASSKVGTRPHVNQPQHF.

This chain links TRBV5-5 with TRBJ1-4; D possibly corresponds to TRBD1 (5 bases). Per germline, CDR1 SGHKS and CDR2 YYEKEE (reference sequence). Trimming pared 0 bases from V and 5 bases from J, leaving 17 bases between. This CDR3 is 17 amino acids long. This chain's CDR3 is CASSLAAVGGANEKLFF. As DNA, the CDR3 is TGTGCCAGCAGCTTGGCCGCCGTTGGAGGGGCAAATGAAAAACTGTTTTTT. The full variable domain, its missing parts supplied by reference TRBV5-5 and TRBJ1-4, is DAGVTQSPTHLIKTRGQQVTLRCSPISGHKSVSWYQQVLGQGPQFIFQYYEKEERGRGNFPDRFSARQFPNYSSELNVNALLLGDSALYLCASSLAAVGGANEKLFFGSGTQLSVL.

Here the CDR3 DNA reads TGCGCCAGCAGCTTGGCCGGGGTAGCCGGGGAGACCCAGTACTTC. It is translated as CASSLAGVAGETQYF. The chain carries TRBV5-1 and TRBJ2-5; the D gene is possibly TRBD2 (5 bases). CDR1 is SGHRS and CDR2 is YFSETQ in the germline V gene. The CDR3 spans 15 residues. V lost 0 bases and J lost 5, with 14 bases in between.

This chain joins TRBV20-1 and TRBJ2-1, with no clear D. The length of the CDR3 is 12 residues. CDR1 DFQATT and CDR2 SNEGSKA come from the germline V gene (reference sequence). The V and J ends lost 3 bases and 6 bases respectively, with 9 bases between them. CDR3 in DNA: TGCAGTGCTAGTGCTTCGGTCAATGAGCAGTTCTTC. Its translation: CSASASVNEQFF.

Only one count was recorded for this clone. J is TRBJ2-1 and V is TRBV7-9; the match to TRBD2 covers 7 bases. This CDR3 spans 16 amino acids. The trim removed 4 bases at V and 5 bases at J, leaving 11 bases unmatched. CDR1 is SEHNR, CDR2 FQNEAQ, per germline (reference sequence). CDR3 bases: TGTGCCAGCAGCTCACCCCGAGGAGCGGGGAACAATGAGCAGTTCTTC. Translating gives CASSSPRGAGNNEQFF.

The CDR3, as DNA: TGTGCCAGCAGCAATGAGGGGGACACTGAAGCTTTCTTT. Translation: CASSNEGDTEAFF. The chain carries TRBV21-1 and TRBJ1-1; the table's TRBD1 call for D was not verified on the DNA. TRBV21-1 is reported as a pseudogene. This CDR3 is built from 13 residues.

V gene TRBV23-1 combines with J gene TRBJ2-5, with D possibly TRBD1 on 6 matching bases. TRBV23-1 is reported as an ORF; its role is uncertain. Trimming stripped 3 bases from V and 3 bases from J, with 8 bases between. The CDR3 extends over 13 amino acids. CDR3: CASSHRTEETQYF. CDR3 nucleotides: TGCGCCAGCAGTCATCGGACAGAAGAGACCCAGTACTTC.

The gene calls are TRBV12-3 or TRBV12-4 and TRBJ1-2; D might be TRBD1 (5 bases). Trimming left V 6 bases short and J 4 bases short, with 12 bases between. This CDR3 contains 13 residues. CDR3 protein: CASRSGGTYGYTF. The CDR3, as DNA: TGTGCCAGCAGATCCGGGGGTACCTATGGCTACACCTTC.